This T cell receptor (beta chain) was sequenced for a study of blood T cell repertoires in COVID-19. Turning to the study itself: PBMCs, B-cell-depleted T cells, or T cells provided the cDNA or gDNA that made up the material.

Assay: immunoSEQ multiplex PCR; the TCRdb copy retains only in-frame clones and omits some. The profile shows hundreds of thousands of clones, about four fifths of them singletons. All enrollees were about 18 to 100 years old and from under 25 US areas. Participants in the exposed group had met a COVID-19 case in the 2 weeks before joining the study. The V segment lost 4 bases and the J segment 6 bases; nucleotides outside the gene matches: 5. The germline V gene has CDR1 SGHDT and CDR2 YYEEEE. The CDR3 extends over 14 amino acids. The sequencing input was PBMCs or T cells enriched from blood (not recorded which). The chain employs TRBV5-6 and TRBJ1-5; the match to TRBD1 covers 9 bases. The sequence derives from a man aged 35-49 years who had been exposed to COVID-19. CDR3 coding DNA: TGTGCCAGCAGCCTAGGACAGGGGTCTCAGCCCCAGCATTTT. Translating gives CASSLGQGSQPQHF.